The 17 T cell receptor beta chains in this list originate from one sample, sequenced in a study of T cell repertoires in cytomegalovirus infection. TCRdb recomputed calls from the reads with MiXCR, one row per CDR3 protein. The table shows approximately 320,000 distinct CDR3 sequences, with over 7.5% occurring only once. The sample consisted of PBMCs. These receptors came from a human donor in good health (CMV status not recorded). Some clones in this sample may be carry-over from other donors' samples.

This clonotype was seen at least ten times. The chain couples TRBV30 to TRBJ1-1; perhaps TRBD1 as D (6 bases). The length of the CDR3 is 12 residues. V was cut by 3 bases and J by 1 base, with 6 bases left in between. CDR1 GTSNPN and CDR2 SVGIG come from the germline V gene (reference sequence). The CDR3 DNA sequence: TGTGCCTGGAGACAGGGGAACACTGAAGCTTTCTTT. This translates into CAWRQGNTEAFF.

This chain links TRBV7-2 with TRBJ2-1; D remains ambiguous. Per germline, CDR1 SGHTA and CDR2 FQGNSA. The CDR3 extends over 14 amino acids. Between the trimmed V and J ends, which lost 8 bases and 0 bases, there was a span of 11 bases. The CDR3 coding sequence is TGTGCCAGCCGGCCAGGCGGCTCCTACAATGAGCAGTTCTTC. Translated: CASRPGGSYNEQFF.

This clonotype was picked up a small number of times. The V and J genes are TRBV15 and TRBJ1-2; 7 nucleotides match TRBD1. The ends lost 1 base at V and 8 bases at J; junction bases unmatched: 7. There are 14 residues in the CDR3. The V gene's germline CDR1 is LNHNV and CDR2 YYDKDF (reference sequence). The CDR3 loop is CATSRADREGGYTF. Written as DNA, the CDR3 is TGTGCCACCAGCAGAGCCGACAGGGAGGGCGGCTACACCTTC.

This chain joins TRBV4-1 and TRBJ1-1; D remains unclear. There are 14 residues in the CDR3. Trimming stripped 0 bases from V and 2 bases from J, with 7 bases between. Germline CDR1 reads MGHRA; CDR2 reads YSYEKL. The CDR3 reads CASSQDGANTEAFF. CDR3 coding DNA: TGCGCCAGCAGCCAAGATGGCGCAAACACTGAAGCTTTCTTT.

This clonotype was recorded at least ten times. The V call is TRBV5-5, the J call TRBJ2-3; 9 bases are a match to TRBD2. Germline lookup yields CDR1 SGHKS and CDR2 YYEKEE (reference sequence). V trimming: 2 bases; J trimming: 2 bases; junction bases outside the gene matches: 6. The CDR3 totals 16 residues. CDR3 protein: CASSFRLAGSTDTQYF. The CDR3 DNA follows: TGTGCCAGCAGCTTCAGGCTAGCGGGATCCACAGATACGCAGTATTTT.

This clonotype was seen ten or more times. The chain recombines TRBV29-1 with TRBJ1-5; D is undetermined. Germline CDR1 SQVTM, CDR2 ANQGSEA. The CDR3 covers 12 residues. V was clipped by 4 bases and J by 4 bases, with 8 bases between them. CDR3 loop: CSVAERNQPQHF. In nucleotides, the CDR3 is TGCAGCGTTGCGGAGCGGAATCAGCCCCAGCATTTT.

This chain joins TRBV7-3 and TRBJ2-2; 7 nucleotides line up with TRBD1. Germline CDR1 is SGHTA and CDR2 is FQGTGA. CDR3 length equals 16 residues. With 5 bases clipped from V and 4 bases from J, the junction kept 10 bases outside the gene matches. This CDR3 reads CASSNRQGITTGELFF. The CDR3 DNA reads TGTGCCAGCAGCAACCGACAGGGAATTACCACCGGGGAGCTGTTTTTT.

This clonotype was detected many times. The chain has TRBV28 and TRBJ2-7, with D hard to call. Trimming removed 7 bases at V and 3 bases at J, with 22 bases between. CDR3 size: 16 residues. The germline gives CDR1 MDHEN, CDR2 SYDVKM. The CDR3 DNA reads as TGTGCCAGCACTCCCCCGTCCGGAGAACTAAGCTACGAGCAGTACTTC. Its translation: CASTPPSGELSYEQYF.

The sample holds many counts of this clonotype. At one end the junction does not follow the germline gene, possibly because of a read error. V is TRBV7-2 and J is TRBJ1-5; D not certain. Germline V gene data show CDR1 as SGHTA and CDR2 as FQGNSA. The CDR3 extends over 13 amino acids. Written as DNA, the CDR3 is TGTGCCAGCAGCTTTGATAGCGATCAGCCCCAGCATTTT. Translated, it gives CASSFDSDQPQHF. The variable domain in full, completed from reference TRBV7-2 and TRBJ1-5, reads GAGVSQSPSNKVTEKGKDVELRCDPISGHTALYWYRQSLGQGLEFLIYFQGNSAPDKSGLPSDRFSAERTGGSVSTLTIQRTQQEDSAVYLCASSFDSDQPQHFGDGTRLSIL.

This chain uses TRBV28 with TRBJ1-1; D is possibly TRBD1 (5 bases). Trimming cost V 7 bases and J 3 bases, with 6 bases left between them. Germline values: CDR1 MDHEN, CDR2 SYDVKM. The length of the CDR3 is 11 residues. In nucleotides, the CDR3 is TGTGCCAGCATGGGACACACTGAAGCTTTCTTT. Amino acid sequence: CASMGHTEAFF.

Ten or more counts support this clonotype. The CDR3: CASSPGNAGQETQYF. In nucleotides, the CDR3 is TGTGCCAGCAGCCCCGGAAATGCGGGCCAAGAGACCCAGTACTTC. This chain uses TRBV7-2 with TRBJ2-5, with a weak D call TRBD2 (5 bases). In germline, CDR1 is SGHTA, CDR2 FQGNSA. The CDR3 loop spans 15 amino acids. V was clipped by 5 bases and J by 1 base, with 14 bases between them.

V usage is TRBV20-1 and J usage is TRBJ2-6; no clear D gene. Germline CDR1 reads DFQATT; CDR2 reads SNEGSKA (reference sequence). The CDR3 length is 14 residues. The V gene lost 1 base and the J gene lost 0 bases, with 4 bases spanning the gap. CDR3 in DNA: TGCAGTGCTAGAGCCTTCTCTGGGGCCAACGTCCTGACTTTC. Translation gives CSARAFSGANVLTF.

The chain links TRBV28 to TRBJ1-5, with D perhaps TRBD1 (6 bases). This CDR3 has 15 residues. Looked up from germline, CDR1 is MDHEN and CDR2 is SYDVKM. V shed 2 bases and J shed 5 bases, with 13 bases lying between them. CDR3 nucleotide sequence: TGTGCCAGCAGTTTAGCTCAGGGGAGCTATCAGCCCCAGCATTTT. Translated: CASSLAQGSYQPQHF.

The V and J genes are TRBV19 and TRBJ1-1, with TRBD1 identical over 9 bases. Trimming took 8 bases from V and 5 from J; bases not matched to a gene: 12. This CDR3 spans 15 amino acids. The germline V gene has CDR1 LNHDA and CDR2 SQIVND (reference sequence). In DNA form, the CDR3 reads TGTGCCAGTCGAATACCCGGGACAGGGAGAACTGAAGCTTTCTTT. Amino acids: CASRIPGTGRTEAFF.

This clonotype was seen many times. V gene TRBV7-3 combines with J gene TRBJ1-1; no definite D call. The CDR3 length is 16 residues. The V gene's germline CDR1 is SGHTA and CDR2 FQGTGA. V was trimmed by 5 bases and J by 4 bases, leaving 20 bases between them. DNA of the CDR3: TGTGCCAGCAGCCCCCGTTCGAGGGATGAAGGCACTGAAGCTTTCTTT. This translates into CASSPRSRDEGTEAFF.

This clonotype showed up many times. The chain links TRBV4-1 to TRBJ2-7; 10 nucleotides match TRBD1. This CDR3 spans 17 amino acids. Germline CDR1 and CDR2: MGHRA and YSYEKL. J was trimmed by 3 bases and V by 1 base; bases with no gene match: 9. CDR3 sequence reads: CASSQGNPGQGSYEQYF. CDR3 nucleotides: TGCGCCAGCAGCCAAGGTAATCCGGGACAGGGGAGCTACGAGCAGTACTTC.

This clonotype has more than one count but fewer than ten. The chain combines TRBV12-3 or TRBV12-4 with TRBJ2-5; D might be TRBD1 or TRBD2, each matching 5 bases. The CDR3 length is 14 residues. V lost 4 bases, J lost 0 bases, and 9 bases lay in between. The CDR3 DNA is TGTGCCAGCAGTTCGGGACCGTACCAAGAGACCCAGTACTTC. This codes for CASSSGPYQETQYF.